The 9 T cell receptor beta chains presented below share a single source sample, sequenced in a study of response to subunit inactivated influenza vaccine. TCRdb re-analysed the RT-PCR reads in MiXCR, keeping a single row per CDR3 protein. This sample has a few hundred thousand distinct CDR3 sequences; 7.2% occur once, and the top ten carry over 10%. Sequencing was performed on PBMCs from blood, taken around 2 years after vaccination. These receptors were collected from a man aged 50 to 75 who received an inactivated influenza vaccine.

This clonotype has only a few counts. The CDR3 bases are TGCAGTGCTAGAGCGTGGCTAGCGGGAGGATGGGAGACCCAGTACTTC. Translated, it gives CSARAWLAGGWETQYF. The chain is built from TRBV20-1 and TRBJ2-5; 11 bases line up with TRBD2. V lost 1 base to trimming and J lost 5 bases; unmatched junction nucleotides: 9. This CDR3 has 16 residues. Germline V gene data show CDR1 as DFQATT and CDR2 as SNEGSKA (reference sequence).

This clonotype has more than one count but fewer than ten. The rearrangement joins TRBV2 to TRBJ1-1; D not resolved. Deletions cut 6 bases from V and 0 bases from J, with 8 bases between. CDR3 length: 13 amino acids. Germline CDR1 is SNHLY and CDR2 is FYNNEI. CDR3 region: CASRTQLNTEAFF. In DNA form, the CDR3 reads TGTGCCAGCAGGACACAGCTGAACACTGAAGCTTTCTTT.

This clonotype was picked up a small number of times. This sequence joins TRBV7-2 and TRBJ2-7; D not certain. Between the trimmed V and J ends, which lost 0 bases and 5 bases, there was a span of 14 bases. The CDR3 has 15 residues. Germline assignment: CDR1 SGHTA and CDR2 FQGNSA. CDR3 in DNA: TGTGCCAGCAGCTTAGCGTTTGGGGTCGGCGACGAGCAGTACTTC. The encoded protein is CASSLAFGVGDEQYF.

This clonotype was detected ten times or more. The V gene is TRBV6-1, the J gene TRBJ2-1; the match to TRBD2 covers 7 bases. V shed 7 bases, J shed 0 bases, and the junction held 6 bases outside the gene matches. There are 15 residues in the CDR3. Per germline, CDR1 MNHNS and CDR2 SASEGT. CDR3 region: CASTPRGSSYNEQFF. The DNA of the CDR3 is TGTGCCAGCACCCCCCGCGGGAGCTCCTACAATGAGCAGTTCTTC.

This clonotype was observed at least ten times. The rearrangement uses TRBV14 and TRBJ1-6; possibly TRBD1 for D (6 bases). The germline CDR1 and CDR2 sequences are SGHDN and FVKESK. V gave up 4 bases and J gave up 2 bases, with 15 bases separating them. The CDR3 is 17 amino acids. DNA for the CDR3: TGTGCCAGCAGCCGGACCGCCGGGACACCCTATAATTCACCCCTCCACTTT. Protein product: CASSRTAGTPYNSPLHF.

This clonotype was recorded a few times. V and J are TRBV20-1 and TRBJ2-7; perhaps TRBD1 as D (6 bases). CDR1 is DFQATT, CDR2 SNEGSKA, per germline (reference sequence). The germline V and J ends were trimmed by 1 base and 2 bases, with 12 bases remaining between them. The CDR3 covers 14 residues. The DNA of the CDR3 is TGCAGTGCTAGAGTTCCGGACAGCCCCTACGAGCAGTACTTC. Its translation is CSARVPDSPYEQYF.

This clonotype was counted many times. This chain connects TRBV4-1 to TRBJ2-7; D gene uncertain. CDR1 is MGHRA, CDR2 YSYEKL, per germline. The CDR3 has 17 residues. V was trimmed by 0 bases and J by 3 bases, leaving 18 bases between them. This CDR3 reads CASSQEGFPASGYEQYF. DNA of the CDR3: TGCGCCAGCAGCCAAGAAGGTTTCCCCGCCTCGGGCTACGAGCAGTACTTC.

This clonotype was seen a few times. The V gene is TRBV7-2, the J gene TRBJ1-1, with D unresolved. Germline V gene data show CDR1 as SGHTA and CDR2 as FQGNSA. Trimming stripped 5 bases from V and 0 bases from J, with 13 bases between. The CDR3 contains 15 residues. The CDR3 DNA is TGTGCCAGCAGCCCAGCAAGGACGGTGAACACTGAAGCTTTCTTT. Protein product: CASSPARTVNTEAFF.

This clonotype was recorded a few times. The rearrangement joins TRBV20-1 to TRBJ1-2; the match to TRBD1 covers 8 bases. CDR3 length: 16 amino acids. The germline gives CDR1 DFQATT, CDR2 SNEGSKA (reference sequence). The V and J ends lost 3 bases and 1 base, in that order; junction bases with no gene match: 10. The CDR3 DNA is TGCAGTGCTAGCCCTGGACAGGGTTCTCTTAACTATGGCTACACCTTC. Translation: CSASPGQGSLNYGYTF.